Listed here is a single T cell receptor (beta chain). Its specificity is not known. The data belong to a study of OX40 agonist ivuxolimab in advanced cancers. Whole-study context: Subjects had a mean age of around 60 years, with a range of 23 to 79; just over 80% were male. Prior checkpoint blockade (anti-PD-1, anti-PD-L1 or anti-CTLA-4) was permitted; less than 45% had it. Regarding the study as a whole: Still undetermined is the antigen specificity of the expanded peripheral T cells.

Germline V gives CDR1 SEHNR, CDR2 FQNEAQ (reference sequence). V lost 5 bases, J lost 3 bases, and 13 bases lay in between. The CDR3 length is 14 residues. Data came from immunoSEQ multiplex PCR; TCRdb stores just in-frame clones and leaves some out. The table includes around 48,000 clones, roughly 81% detected once. The rearrangement links TRBV7-9 to TRBJ1-1, with a tentative D call TRBD1 (5 bases). This material consisted of CD4+ or CD8+ T cells sorted from blood, taken in a trial of the OX40 agonist ivuxolimab. This TCR came from an adult with an advanced solid tumor such as melanoma, head and neck, liver or kidney cancer. DNA for the CDR3: TGTGCCAGCAGCCCGGCTGGGGGACACACTGAAGCTTTCTTT. It translates to CASSPAGGHTEAFF.